A selection of T cell receptor beta chains follows, all from one sample in a study of cytomegalovirus exposure and HLA in healthy donors. Data came from immunoSEQ multiplex PCR; TCRdb stores just in-frame clones and leaves some out. There are approximately 150,000 clones in the sample; 70% to 90% occur only once, and approximately 2.5% lies in the top ten. The material sequenced was PBMCs. These receptors were obtained from a man younger than 40 in good health and CMV-seropositive. Both conserved end residues are part of each CDR3. A D gene is named only where the DNA matches it firmly. Only part of the rows carry a size: once, few, many, or a class if the clone is expanded.

clone size	J gene	V gene	CDR3 length	D gene	CDR3 DNA	CDR3 protein
few	TRBJ2-2	TRBV25-1	15	NA	TGTGCCAGCAGTGAATGGGGAGGCGGGGCCGGGGAGCTGTTTTTT	CASSEWGGGAGELFF
NA	TRBJ2-2	TRBV6-5	12	NA	TGTGCCAGCAGCTCAGACACCGGGGAGCTGTTTTTT	CASSSDTGELFF
few	TRBJ2-1	TRBV18	17	TRBD2	TGTGCCAGCTCACCAACGAGGAGGACTAGCGGGAAAGATGAGCAGTTCTTC	CASSPTRRTSGKDEQFF
NA	TRBJ2-1	TRBV4-3	16	TRBD1	TGCGCCAGCAGCCAACTCACAGGGGTCATGCACAATGAGCAGTTCTTC	CASSQLTGVMHNEQFF
NA	TRBJ2-7	TRBV30	14	TRBD2	TGTGCCTTTGGGCTGGGAGGGTTCCCCTACGAGCAGTACTTC	CAFGLGGFPYEQYF
NA	TRBJ2-1	TRBV27	21	TRBD2	TGTGCCAGCAGTTTACCCGCTTGGACTAGCGGGAGAGGGGTCCCTTACAATGAGCAGTTCTTC	CASSLPAWTSGRGVPYNEQFF
NA	TRBJ2-7	TRBV21-1	13	NA	TGTGCCAGCAGCAGGCGGGCCCCCAGGCAGCAGTACTTC	CASSRRAPRQQYF
NA	TRBJ2-5	TRBV9	14	NA	TGTGCCAGCAGCCCTAGAGGGATCCAAGAGACCCAGTACTTC	CASSPRGIQETQYF
NA	TRBJ1-2	TRBV4-3	15	NA	TGCGCCAGCAGCCTCAACACAGAGCGGAGCTATGGCTACACCTTC	CASSLNTERSYGYTF
few	TRBJ1-3	TRBV6-6	14	NA	TGTGCCAGCAGAAGCTCCAGGGGAGGAAACACCATATATTTT	CASRSSRGGNTIYF
NA	TRBJ2-5	TRBV7-2	11	TRBD2	TGTGCCAGCAGCAGCGGGAGAACCCAGTACTTC	CASSSGRTQYF
NA	TRBJ2-7	TRBV20-1	11	NA	TGCAGTGCATCCAGGGACTACGAGCAGTACTTC	CSASRDYEQYF
NA	TRBJ2-2	TRBV7-3	18	TRBD1	TGTGCCAGCAGCTTAAGAGCTTGGGACAGGGGTAACACCGGGGAGCTGTTTTTT	CASSLRAWDRGNTGELFF
once	TRBJ1-1	TRBV2	15	NA	TGTGCCAGCAGTGAATGGAGAACGCGAAACACTGAAGCTTTCTTT	CASSEWRTRNTEAFF
NA	TRBJ2-5	TRBV4-1	16	TRBD2	TGCGCCAGCAGCCAAGGGAGCGCGGGAGATCGAGAGACCCAGTACTTC	CASSQGSAGDRETQYF
NA	TRBJ1-2	TRBV5-5	14	NA	TGTGCCAGCAGCGCCCGGACAGTCGAATTTGGCTACACCTTC	CASSARTVEFGYTF
NA	TRBJ1-4	TRBV7-8	14	NA	TGTGCCAGCAGCTTAGTACGGGATGGTGTAAAACTGTTTTTT	CASSLVRDGVKLFF
NA	TRBJ1-5	TRBV11-2	14	NA	TGTGCCAGCAGCTTAGATGCAGGGGCACAGCCCCAGCATTTT	CASSLDAGAQPQHF
NA	TRBJ1-2	TRBV7-2	14	TRBD1	TGTGCCAGCAGCTCCCCAAGGGACAGGTCGGTCTACACCTTC	CASSSPRDRSVYTF
NA	TRBJ2-5	TRBV9	13	NA	TGTGCCAGCAGCTCGACGATGAGGGAGACCCAGTACTTC	CASSSTMRETQYF
NA	TRBJ2-1	TRBV2	15	TRBD2	TGTGCCAGCAGTGAAAGACTAGCGGGAGTCCATGAGCAGTTCTTC	CASSERLAGVHEQFF
NA	TRBJ2-1	TRBV5-1	12	NA	TGCGCCAGCAGCCTATCCGGGGGTGAGCAGTTCTTC	CASSLSGGEQFF
few	TRBJ2-3	TRBV9	13	NA	TGTGCCAGCAGCGTAGCAATAGAGGATACGCAGTATTTT	CASSVAIEDTQYF
few	TRBJ1-1	TRBV25-1	13	NA	TGTGCCAGCAGTGAACGGGGAAACACTGAAGCTTTCTTT	CASSERGNTEAFF
few	TRBJ1-1	TRBV19	16	TRBD1	TGTGCCAGTAGTACCGGGACAGGGGGTAGGAACACTGAAGCTTTCTTT	CASSTGTGGRNTEAFF
once	TRBJ1-2	TRBV6-5	14	TRBD1	TGTGCCAGCAGTCGGATGGGGGACAGGTATGGCTACACCTTC	CASSRMGDRYGYTF
once	TRBJ2-1	TRBV19	14	TRBD2	TGTGCCAGTACCTCAGCGGGAGGTGACAATGAGCAGTTCTTC	CASTSAGGDNEQFF
NA	TRBJ2-3	TRBV5-6	13	NA	TGTGCCAGCAGCTCAACTCGGGCAGATACGCAGTATTTT	CASSSTRADTQYF
NA	TRBJ1-4	TRBV11-3	15	NA	TGTGCCAGCAGCTTAGCGGGGTCTTCCGGGGAAAAACTGTTTTTT	CASSLAGSSGEKLFF